Below are 7 T cell receptor beta chains sequenced from a single sample in a study of blood T cell repertoires in COVID-19. Produced via immunoSEQ multiplex PCR; TCRdb's table is partial and in-frame only. The sample lists almost 200,000 clones, 89% occurring once. The sample comprised PBMCs or T cells enriched from blood (not recorded which). The receptor set was obtained from a woman under 30 who had recovered from COVID-19.

This chain joins TRBV6-1 and TRBJ1-2, with 10 bases that match TRBD1. V lost 4 bases to trimming and J lost 3 bases; unmatched junction nucleotides: 8. CDR3 size: 16 residues. Germline CDR1 reads MNHNS; CDR2 reads SASEGT. CDR3 sequence: CASSALPGTGDYGYTF. CDR3 DNA sequence: TGTGCCAGCAGTGCCCTTCCCGGGACAGGGGACTATGGCTACACCTTC.

The V gene is TRBV9, the J gene TRBJ2-1; D possibly corresponds to TRBD2 (6 bases). CDR3 length: 14 residues. The V and J ends lost 4 bases and 5 bases respectively, with 13 bases between them. The germline V gene encodes CDR1 SGDLS and CDR2 YYNGEE. DNA of the CDR3: TGTGCCAGCAGCCCGAGACTAGTAGACAATGAGCAGTTCTTC. This translates into CASSPRLVDNEQFF.

The CDR3 DNA reads as TGTGCCAGCAGTTTGACTCTCCCGACAGGGGGCTATGAAAAACTGTTTTTT. This codes for CASSLTLPTGGYEKLFF. The V gene is TRBV27, the J gene TRBJ1-4; 10 bases are shared with TRBD1. J was trimmed by 6 bases and V by 3 bases; bases with no gene match: 10. CDR3 length: 17 amino acids. CDR1 is MNHEY, CDR2 SMNVEV, per germline (reference sequence).

The chain has TRBV29-1 and TRBJ1-1, with TRBD1 as a possible D gene (5 bases). Per the germline V gene, CDR1 is SQVTM and CDR2 is ANQGSEA. V dropped 8 bases and J dropped 0 bases, with 13 bases sitting between them. The CDR3 sequence is 13 residues long. Written as DNA, the CDR3 is TGCAGCTTCCGACAGACACTGAACACTGAAGCTTTCTTT. Amino acid sequence: CSFRQTLNTEAFF.

The chain has TRBV2 and TRBJ2-7, with 9 nucleotides matching TRBD1. CDR1 and CDR2 (germline): SNHLY, FYNNEI. This CDR3 spans 16 amino acids. Trimming removed 8 bases from V and 0 bases from J; junction bases left unmatched: 11. In nucleotides, the CDR3 is TGTGCCAGCGGGGGACAGGGCACCTTACTCTCCTACGAGCAGTACTTC. This gives the protein CASGGQGTLLSYEQYF.

CDR3 sequence (DNA): TGTGCCAGCAGCCAAGAAGGACAGGTTGAAGCTTTCTTT. This codes for CASSQEGQVEAFF. The V gene is TRBV4-2, the J gene TRBJ1-1, with TRBD1 matching 7 bases. From germline, CDR1 is LGHNA and CDR2 YNFKEQ. Trimming at V came to 0 bases and at J to 7 bases, leaving 2 bases not matched to a gene. The CDR3 has 13 amino acids.

This chain connects TRBV3-1 (or the pseudogene TRBV3-2) to TRBJ2-3; 10 bases agree with TRBD2. This CDR3 spans 17 amino acids. The ends lost 3 bases at V and 5 bases at J; junction bases unmatched: 11. CDR1 LGHDT and CDR2 YNNKEL come from the germline V gene (reference sequence). CDR3 sequence: CASSHLAGGPVVDTQYF. The CDR3, as DNA: TGTGCCAGCAGCCACTTAGCGGGGGGCCCGGTAGTAGATACGCAGTATTTT.